The 19 T cell receptor beta chains below come from one sample, sequenced in a study of memory CD4+ T cells and cytomegalovirus serostatus. Single viable CD3+CD4+CD8-CD45RO+ cells were sorted as the memory CD4+ T cells. The data were produced by immunoSEQ multiplex PCR, yet TCRdb's version contains in-frame clones alone and is incomplete. The table lists about 48,000 clones, just under 80% of them singletons, with 0.78% in the top ten. Source material: memory CD4+ T cells from blood. These receptors were obtained from an adult in good health and CMV-seronegative.

J is TRBJ2-7 and V is TRBV18; TRBD1 or TRBD2 may be the D gene (5 bases each). Germline V lookup: CDR1 KGHSH, CDR2 LQKENI. The CDR3 has 14 residues. V was trimmed by 5 bases and J by 5 bases, leaving 16 bases between them. The CDR3 DNA is TGTGCCAGCTCAGACAGCCACGGGGTCCACGAGCAGTACTTC. It specifies CASSDSHGVHEQYF. Filled out from reference TRBV18 and TRBJ2-7, the complete variable domain reads NAGVMQNPRHLVRRRGQEARLRCSPMKGHSHVYWYRQLPEEGLKFMVYLQKENIIDESGMPKERFSAEFPKEGPSILRIQQVVRGDSAAYFCASSDSHGVHEQYFGPGTRLTVT.

This clone was counted only a few times. The chain recombines TRBV6-1 with TRBJ1-1; TRBD1 might be the D (6 bases). Germline CDR1 reads MNHNS; CDR2 reads SASEGT. The CDR3 runs to 14 residues. Trimming took 6 bases from V and 3 from J, leaving 14 bases between them. The CDR3 region is CASRGPYRDTEAFF. The CDR3 DNA follows: TGTGCCAGCAGGGGACCTTACAGGGACACTGAAGCTTTCTTT.

This clone is labeled as medium-sized. The rearrangement links TRBV18 to TRBJ1-3; unclear D gene. Germline assignment: CDR1 KGHSH and CDR2 LQKENI. Trimming took off 3 bases at V and 4 bases at J, with 13 bases between the two ends. This CDR3 is 15 amino acids long. CDR3 in amino acids: CASSPIGEGGNTIYF. The CDR3 DNA reads TGTGCCAGCTCACCCATCGGCGAGGGAGGAAACACCATATATTTT.

The chain joins TRBV2 to TRBJ2-3; no definite D call. Trimming took 8 bases from V and 2 from J, leaving 14 bases between them. The CDR3 consists of 14 residues. Germline-derived CDR1 and CDR2 are SNHLY and FYNNEI. DNA of the CDR3: TGTGCCAGCGTCTCGCGGCCTGTCACAGATACGCAGTATTTT. Encoded protein: CASVSRPVTDTQYF.

This clone was detected only a few times. V is TRBV11-2 and J is TRBJ2-5; 10 bases line up with TRBD2. Germline-derived CDR1 and CDR2 are SGHAT and FQNNGV. The V segment lost 5 bases and the J segment 5 bases; nucleotides outside the gene matches: 5. The CDR3 has 14 amino acids. The chain's CDR3 is CASSAGLAFETQYF. The CDR3, as DNA: TGTGCCAGCAGCGCGGGACTAGCGTTTGAGACCCAGTACTTC. Variable domain in full (rest from reference TRBV11-2 and TRBJ2-5): EAGVAQSPRYKIIEKRQSVAFWCNPISGHATLYWYQQILGQGPKLLIQFQNNGVVDDSQLPKDRFSAERLKGVDSTLKIQPAKLEDSAVYLCASSAGLAFETQYFGPGTRLLVL.

The V call is TRBV7-9, the J call TRBJ1-3; 7 bases are a match to TRBD1. Germline V gene lookup returns CDR1 SEHNR and CDR2 FQNEAQ (reference sequence). V lost 2 bases, J lost 2 bases, and 3 bases stayed unmatched. The CDR3 contains 15 residues. The CDR3 reads CASSLRQGAGNTIYF. CDR3 sequence (DNA): TGTGCCAGCAGCTTACGCCAGGGGGCTGGAAACACCATATATTTT.

The V call is TRBV5-1, the J call TRBJ2-7; 11 bases match TRBD2. V was pared by 2 bases and J by 2 bases, with 9 bases of the junction left unmatched. Germline V lookup: CDR1 SGHRS, CDR2 YFSETQ. This CDR3 has 17 residues. CDR3 sequence (DNA): TGCGCCAGCAGCTTAAGCGAGATTAGCGGGGGGGCCTACGAGCAGTACTTC. It translates to CASSLSEISGGAYEQYF. Combining the CDR3 with reference TRBV5-1 and TRBJ2-7 gives the whole variable domain KAGVTQTPRYLIKTRGQQVTLSCSPISGHRSVSWYQQTPGQGLQFLFEYFSETQRNKGNFPGRFSGRQFSNSRSEMNVSTLELGDSALYLCASSLSEISGGAYEQYFGPGTRLTVT.

The chain employs TRBV6-1 and TRBJ2-7; tentatively, D is TRBD1 or TRBD2 (5 bases each). Germline lookup yields CDR1 MNHNS and CDR2 SASEGT. V was shortened by 3 bases and J by 2 bases, with 17 bases between the two germline ends. This CDR3 comprises 16 residues. The CDR3 is CASSDIGSGSPYEQYF. The CDR3 coding sequence is TGTGCCAGCAGTGATATCGGCTCAGGGAGCCCCTACGAGCAGTACTTC.

This clone has a handful of counts. This sequence joins TRBV5-1 and TRBJ2-3; D is tentatively TRBD1 or TRBD2 (5 bases each). The CDR3 is 16 residues long. V was trimmed by 0 bases and J by 10 bases, leaving 21 bases between them. Germline values: CDR1 SGHRS, CDR2 YFSETQ. CDR3 in DNA: TGCGCCAGCAGCTTGGCCAATCGGGACCCGATCCCTGCGCAGTATTTT. This encodes CASSLANRDPIPAQYF.

This clone was found a few times. V is TRBV7-8 and J is TRBJ2-7; 13 bases align to TRBD2. CDR1 is SGHVS, CDR2 FQNEAQ, per germline. The junction had 8 bases not matched to a gene; V was cut back by 4 bases and J by 5 bases. The CDR3 sequence is 16 residues long. The CDR3 coding sequence is TGTGCCAGCAGCTATACCAGACTAGCGGGGGGCAACGAGCAGTACTTC. Its translation: CASSYTRLAGGNEQYF.

The V call is TRBV18, the J call TRBJ2-7, with D tentatively TRBD1 or TRBD2 (5 bases each). The CDR3 is 14 amino acids. The germline V gene encodes CDR1 KGHSH and CDR2 LQKENI. Deletions cut 4 bases from V and 5 bases from J, with 15 bases between. The CDR3: CASSRSGTANEQYF. CDR3 nucleotide sequence: TGTGCCAGCTCACGGTCCGGGACCGCCAACGAGCAGTACTTC.

The CDR3 loop reads CASSEALGQGAPLGTF. In nucleotides, the CDR3 is TGTGCCAGCAGTGAAGCGCTAGGACAGGGGGCCCCACTCGGGACCTTC. The chain is built from TRBV6-1 and TRBJ1-2; 11 nucleotides line up with TRBD1. The V gene's germline CDR1 is MNHNS and CDR2 SASEGT. The V and J ends lost 0 bases and 14 bases, in that order; junction bases with no gene match: 14. The CDR3 is made up of 16 amino acids.

Details on this clone: Its ends do not fully match the called genes, so a read error is possible. The chain employs TRBV25-1 and TRBJ2-5, with TRBD1 identical over 8 bases. This CDR3 has 14 amino acids. Germline CDR1 is MGHDK and CDR2 is SYGVNS. For the CDR3, the DNA is TGTGCCGGCAGTAGGGGACAGGCGTCCGAGACCCAGTACTTC. Its translation: CAGSRGQASETQYF.

The chain combines TRBV18 with TRBJ1-3; 7 bases align to TRBD1. Germline trimming cut 1 base from V and 3 bases from J; bases unmatched to any gene: 9. The CDR3 runs 17 residues. From germline, CDR1 is KGHSH and CDR2 LQKENI. The CDR3 loop reads CASSPRYQGENGNTIYF. The CDR3 DNA is TGTGCCAGCTCACCACGTTATCAGGGGGAGAATGGAAACACCATATATTTT.

V is TRBV5-1 and J is TRBJ2-5; 7 bases agree with TRBD1. Looked up from germline, CDR1 is SGHRS and CDR2 is YFSETQ. After removal of 4 bases from V and 3 bases from J, the junction contained 6 bases not matched to a gene. The CDR3 extends over 14 amino acids. Here the CDR3 reads CASSVAGTEETQYF. The DNA for the CDR3 is TGCGCCAGCAGCGTTGCCGGGACAGAAGAGACCCAGTACTTC. The complete variable domain, with remaining parts taken from reference TRBV5-1 and TRBJ2-5, reads KAGVTQTPRYLIKTRGQQVTLSCSPISGHRSVSWYQQTPGQGLQFLFEYFSETQRNKGNFPGRFSGRQFSNSRSEMNVSTLELGDSALYLCASSVAGTEETQYFGPGTRLLVL.

J is TRBJ1-1 and V is TRBV5-3, with D possibly matching TRBD1 (5 bases). TRBV5-3 is reported as an ORF; its role is uncertain. CDR3 length equals 14 residues. The germline V and J ends were trimmed by 5 bases and 1 base, with 12 bases remaining between them. The CDR3 nucleotides read TGTGCCAGAAGACAAGGGGCCAAGAACACTGAAGCTTTCTTT. Its translation: CARRQGAKNTEAFF.

This chain joins TRBV7-6 and TRBJ1-1; D is ambiguous. Per germline, CDR1 SGHVS and CDR2 FNYEAQ. The CDR3 has 14 residues. Trimming took 3 bases from V and 0 from J, leaving 8 bases between them. CDR3 DNA: TGTGCCAGCAGCTTGGAAGCCATGAACACTGAAGCTTTCTTT. It encodes CASSLEAMNTEAFF.

The chain employs TRBV5-1 and TRBJ2-7; D unclear. The germline V and J ends were trimmed by 0 bases and 2 bases, with 12 bases remaining between them. Germline CDR1 reads SGHRS; CDR2 reads YFSETQ. This CDR3 contains 15 residues. CDR3 protein: CASSLVPKSPYEQYF. In DNA, the CDR3 is TGCGCCAGCAGCTTGGTCCCGAAAAGCCCCTACGAGCAGTACTTC.

J is TRBJ1-5 and V is TRBV6-5, with D perhaps matching TRBD1 (6 bases). The CDR3 runs 14 residues. Germline CDR1 is MNHEY and CDR2 is SVGAGI. V lost 8 bases and J 2 bases, leaving 13 bases between the germline ends. CDR3 DNA: TGTGCCAGCCGAGGGGGGGTGGGCAATCAGCCCCAGCATTTT. Amino acid sequence: CASRGGVGNQPQHF.